This T cell receptor beta chain stems from a study of T-cell memory formation after mild COVID-19. TCRdb recomputed calls from the 5' RACE reads with MiXCR, one row per CDR3 protein. Found here are about 560,000 distinct CDR3 sequences, 15% to 20% of them singletons; the top ten hold around 7.8%. At least ten counts were recorded for this clonotype. This receptor was obtained from an adult woman who had mild COVID-19 (a few samples of this study predate the infection). Cell type and time point are not known. Sequencing input: PBMCs or a T cell subset sorted from them (not recorded which).

The CDR3 sequence is CASSLGGRRRATNEKLFF. CDR3 DNA sequence: TGTGCCAGCAGCTTAGGAGGACGAAGGCGAGCAACTAATGAAAAACTGTTTTTT. This chain uses TRBV5-5 with TRBJ1-4; D call uncertain. CDR3 length: 18 amino acids. The germline CDR1 and CDR2 sequences are SGHKS and YYEKEE (reference sequence). V was shortened by 2 bases and J by 0 bases, with 17 bases between the two germline ends.